These 10 T cell receptor beta chains originate from one sample sequenced in a study of tumor-infiltrating lymphocytes in primary liver carcinoma. Scientists recovered RNA and DNA together from about 20-30 mg of unsorted bulk tissue. A constant-region primer served to make TCR beta cDNA from around 500 ng total RNA. For TCR beta, libraries were produced by three nested multiplex PCR rounds using slightly modified ARM-PCR. It was with TRBV1-TRBV30 forward primers and a C-beta reverse primer that the first two PCR rounds were run, at around 11 cycles each. One entry per CDR3 protein results from TCRdb running MiXCR on the multiplex PCR reads. The repertoire holds approximately 110,000 distinct CDR3 sequences, around 84% seen once, with under 25% in the top ten. Sequencing was performed on liver tumor tissue from sampling region 3. The subset: tumor region T3, left-lateral pole. All receptors come from a man aged 35-49 years with primary liver carcinoma and hepatitis B virus infection.

In the case of this clonotype: A junction end diverges from the germline sequence, so it may reflect a read error. The J gene is TRBJ1-2, the V gene TRBV28; D is possibly TRBD1 (6 bases). The CDR3 contains 15 residues. The germline V gene encodes CDR1 MDHEN and CDR2 SYDVKM. The CDR3 DNA follows: TGTGCAAGCAGTTTAGGGGGACTTCGGGACTATGACTACACCTTC. This codes for CASSLGGLRDYDYTF.

Concerning this clonotype itself: The CDR3 does not close with the conserved phenylalanine or tryptophan, likely indicating a read error. It is unclear where the CDR3 begins or ends on the DNA, so no DNA is shown, and the CDR3 is as TCRdb lists it. This chain joins TRBV11-1 and TRBJ1-6. In germline, CDR1 is SGHAT, CDR2 FQDESV (reference sequence). The CDR3 contains 13 residues when both ends are counted. The CDR3 sequence is CASSQTLVSPPHI.

This clonotype has a single count. Lacking the conserved final phenylalanine or tryptophan, this CDR3 likely reflects a read error. The gene calls are TRBV6-6 and TRBJ1-1; 7 bases are shared with TRBD1. The V segment lost 6 bases and the J segment 5 bases; nucleotides outside the gene matches: 6. The length of the CDR3 is 13 residues. Germline loops: CDR1 MNHNY, CDR2 SVGAGI (reference sequence). The CDR3 here is CASSTGETTEAFS. The CDR3 nucleotides are TGTGCCAGCAGCACAGGGGAAACTACTGAAGCTTTCTCT.

The chain is built from TRBV19 and TRBJ1-5; D unresolved. Trimming took off 5 bases at V and 2 bases at J, with 13 bases between the two ends. Germline lookup yields CDR1 LNHDA and CDR2 SQIVND (reference sequence). The length of the CDR3 is 15 residues. The CDR3 sequence: CASSALDGRNQPQHF. CDR3 DNA sequence: TGTGCCAGTAGTGCCTTGGACGGTCGCAATCAGCCCCAGCATTTT.

A note on this clonotype: The junction and the germline gene differ at one end; a read error may be behind it. The chain carries TRBV2 and TRBJ1-5, with no clear D. Germline CDR1 reads SNHLY; CDR2 reads FYNNEI. The CDR3 sequence is 15 residues long. The CDR3 DNA sequence: TGTGTCAGCAGTGGGTTGGTCCGAACAAGGCAGCCCCAGCATTTT. Encoded protein: CVSSGLVRTRQPQHF.

Comment on this clonotype: Relative to the germline gene, one junction end is altered; a read error may explain this. The rearrangement uses TRBV6-1 and TRBJ2-1; a possible D gene is TRBD2 (6 bases). The CDR3 has 15 residues. Germline CDR1 MNHNS, CDR2 SASEGT. CDR3 in DNA: TGTGCCAGCGAATCCGGGACCACATCTAGCGATGAGCGGTTCTTC. Protein: CASESGTTSSDERFF.

This chain connects TRBV28 to TRBJ2-4; unclear D gene. The ends were cut back, 4 bases at V and 13 bases at J, with 11 bases in the middle. This CDR3 is 11 amino acids long. Per the germline V gene, CDR1 is MDHEN and CDR2 is SYDVKM. The CDR3 sequence: CASSSILIQYF. As DNA, the CDR3 is TGTGCCAGCAGTTCGATACTTATCCAGTACTTC.

About this clonotype itself: A junction boundary mismatches the germline segment, possibly from a read error. The gene calls are TRBV5-8 and TRBJ2-1; D unclear. CDR1 and CDR2 (germline): SGHTS, YDEGEE. CDR3 length: 11 residues. This chain's CDR3 is CANSLVAKQFF. In nucleotides, the CDR3 is TGTGCCAACAGCTTGGTTGCTAAGCAGTTCTTC.

With respect to this clonotype: An end of the junction differs from the germline gene, which may be a read error. The V gene is TRBV11-2, the J gene TRBJ2-3, with D unclear. Germline loops: CDR1 SGHAT, CDR2 FQNNGV. The CDR3 runs 16 residues. The CDR3 protein is CVSNLVVGRATDTQYF. The CDR3 nucleotides read TGTGTCAGCAACTTAGTAGTTGGACGGGCGACAGATACGCAGTATTTT.

The rearrangement links TRBV12-3 or TRBV12-4 to TRBJ2-7; 7 positions match TRBD1. CDR3 length: 15 amino acids. V lost 10 bases and J lost 3; bases outside the gene matches: 15. The CDR3 coding sequence is TGTGCCAACAGACATACAGAACAGGGGCTCTACGAGCAGTACTTC. Protein: CANRHTEQGLYEQYF.